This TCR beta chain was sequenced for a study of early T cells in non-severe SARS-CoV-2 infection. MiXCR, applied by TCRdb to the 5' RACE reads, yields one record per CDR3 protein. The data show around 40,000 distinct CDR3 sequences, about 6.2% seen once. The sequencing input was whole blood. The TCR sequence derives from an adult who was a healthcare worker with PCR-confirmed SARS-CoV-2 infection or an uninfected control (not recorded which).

The CDR3 bases are TGTGCCAGCTCACCAAGGGCACTAGCGGGAGTCGGTGGGGCCAACGTCCTGACTTTC. Amino acid sequence: CASSPRALAGVGGANVLTF. This sequence joins TRBV18 and TRBJ2-6; 11 nucleotides match TRBD2. V gave up 2 bases and J gave up 3 bases; unmatched junction bases: 9. The CDR3 totals 19 residues. Germline V gene lookup returns CDR1 KGHSH and CDR2 LQKENI.